This T cell receptor (beta chain) stems from a study of blood T cells in healthy people across ages (dated by TCRdb to between 2014 and 2017). Notes on the research overall: Template switching captured roughly one uniquely barcoded TCR beta cDNA molecule per two T cells in model experiments. Age-related changes in TCR beta repertoire diversity were measured in the study by deep sequencing normalized with unique cDNA molecular identifiers. The donors were divided into four age groups: young (average 16 years), middle-aged (roughly 42), aged (around 67) and long-lived (about 84). To avoid experimental bias, donors of different ages were spread randomly across the sequencing lanes. Using the same blood draw, the study looked at two additional independent replicas of 1 million unique cDNA reads for two donors, one aged 18 to 29 and the other aged 80 or older.

This clonotype was picked up a small number of times. Its specific antigen is unknown. No per-base quality is available; no much larger clone lies one base away. Study-wide conclusions, independent of this receptor: Because profiling used bulk unsorted PBMCs, naive and antigen-experienced compartments could not be compared conclusively. The long-lived group showed more naive CD4+ T cells, fewer expanded clones and increased TCR diversity than the aged group, suggesting age selection. Observed TCR beta diversity per million T cells fell roughly linearly with age, and a significant reduction was already apparent by age around 40. Donor CMV infection status was unknown, potentially confounding age-related changes in expanded clonotypes. Observed TCR beta diversity correlated strongly with the percentage of naive T cells measured by flow cytometry. Total diversity estimates from one million sequenced T cells were considered lower bounds and underestimates.

Library prep was done by 5' RACE. TCRdb shows the sequencer as Illumina HiSeq 2500. A second roughly 6 to 11 cycle PCR used a sample-barcoded 5' primer and a J-beta primer mix. Each TCR beta cDNA molecule received a unique molecular identifier from a template-switch 5' adaptor carrying 12 random nucleotides. At least 2.5 million CDR3-containing paired-end reads were obtained from each sample. The Mint cDNA synthesis kit, primed by a TRBC-specific oligonucleotide, was used to synthesize first-strand cDNA from all RNA. Following uracil-DNA glycosylase treatment, all cDNA underwent a first 18-cycle PCR with the universal primers M1SS and BC2_uni_R. In the paper's pipeline: For normalization, 1 million high-quality reads, each with a distinct molecular identifier, were randomly selected from each sample. Reads sharing molecular identifiers were discarded rather than binned into consensus sequences. CDR3 identification, clonotype clustering and error correction used MiTCR with a Q25 quality threshold and the strictest error-elimination algorithm. A nonparametric unseen species model using Euler transformation provided a lower-bound estimate of total TCR beta diversity. In TCRdb, the public reads were trimmed at Q25 with fastp and aligned with MiXCR, with productive beta chains retained. CDR3 protein sequences are deduplicated, and each keeps its most common genes and DNA. For this entry, the V and J calls and clone size follow TCRdb and not the study's own pipeline. This sample gives about 620,000 distinct CDR3 sequences in total; around 21% of them show up just once. Together, the top ten hold about 3.6% of the sample.

The roughly 39 donors, aged about 6 to 95 years, were systemically healthy Caucasian individuals from Russia. Roughly 9 milliliters of peripheral blood were drawn from each donor into EDTA-treated Vacutainer tubes. Ficoll-Paque density-gradient centrifugation was used to isolate PBMCs, with at least 6 million obtained per sample. Trizol reagent was used to extract total RNA from PBMCs, with at least 5.5 micrograms per sample. For every donor, flow cytometry on a PBMC aliquot measured the percentage of naive CD45RAhigh/CD27high T cells. Its CDR3 holds 15 amino acids, cysteine through phenylalanine. Left in the record is the CDR3 DNA by itself, 45 bases read in frame from the first base. A distance of 8 bases separates the germline ends of V and J, which lose 3 bases and 0 bases respectively. The germline V gene specifies ENHRY as CDR1 and SYGVKD as CDR2.

This TCR was recovered from a man aged 70-80 years in good health. The chain was built from TRBV10-3 and TRBJ2-2, with no confident D gene call. Source material: blood. CDR3 sequence: CAISDPGSNTGELFF. The DNA reads TGTGCCATCAGTGATCCCGGGTCGAACACCGGGGAGCTGTTTTTT.